This TCR beta chain was recorded in a study of cytomegalovirus exposure and HLA in healthy donors. PCR involved 60 Vbeta and 13 Jbeta primers. The protocol was immunoSEQ multiplex PCR, while the TCRdb copy is restricted to in-frame clones and leaves out a portion. The table records 65,000 or so clones, approximately 80% of them present only once. Notes on the study in general: On later analysis, the bulk of CMV-associated TCR beta chains appeared to be HLA-restricted. As a later analysis showed, several of the most significant clusters appeared to be linked to common viral pathogens.

With 4 bases removed from V and 4 bases from J, the gap between germline ends came to 15 bases. The CDR3 runs to 15 residues. From germline, CDR1 is SGHNT and CDR2 YYREEE (reference sequence). Though probably carrying unrecorded immune exposures, donors were nominally healthy at sampling. Turning to this clone: The antigen is not known.

The genes are TRBV5-4 and TRBJ1-3, with D unclear. Sequenced input: PBMCs. This TCR derives from a woman aged 40-49 years in good health and CMV-seropositive. The CDR3 protein is CASSLPSARGNTIYF. CDR3 nucleotides: TGTGCCAGCAGCCTGCCTTCCGCGCGCGGAAACACCATATATTTT.